Sequencing of this TCR beta chain was carried out in a study of CD8 T cells in Susac syndrome. Isolation of CD8+ and CD4+ T cells was performed negatively, whereas enrichment of TEMRA cells was done by FACS. The V gene's germline CDR1 is SGHVS and CDR2 FNYEAQ. V was clipped by 5 bases and J by 3 bases; unmatched bases: 6. The CDR3 spans 15 residues. With random hexamers, reverse transcription was performed on 0.5 to 1 ug of RNA. An immunoSEQ multiplex PCR generated amplified TCR beta CDR3 products spanning 54 Vbeta and 13 Jbeta. Each CDR3 protein is one row after TCRdb ran MiXCR on the immunoSEQ multiplex PCR reads. The sample includes tens of thousands of distinct CDR3 sequences, 93% of them seen just once.

The sample comprised CD4+ T cells from PBMCs. This sequence originates from a human donor with Susac syndrome. The V call is TRBV7-6, the J call TRBJ2-7, with 11 bases aligning to TRBD1. As DNA, the CDR3 is TGTGCCAGCAGCCTGGGACAGGGGGACTACTACGAGCAGTACTTC. Its protein product is CASSLGQGDYYEQYF.